This T cell receptor beta chain originates from a study of early T cells in non-severe SARS-CoV-2 infection. The CDR3 loop spans 16 amino acids. Germline CDR1 and CDR2: MNHNS and SASEGT. V lost 2 bases to trimming and J lost 7 bases; unmatched junction nucleotides: 8. By sample share, this clonotype is medium-sized (0.01 to 0.1%). TCRdb itself ran the 5' RACE reads through MiXCR, one entry per CDR3 protein. The table records about 26,000 distinct CDR3 sequences, less than 4.5% of them present only once. The sample was whole blood. The chain carries TRBV6-1 and TRBJ1-6; 7 bases align to TRBD1. The sequence came from an adult who was a healthcare worker with PCR-confirmed SARS-CoV-2 infection or an uninfected control (not recorded which). CDR3 residues: CASSEHMTGWNSPLHF. CDR3 DNA sequence: TGTGCCAGCAGTGAACACATGACAGGGTGGAATTCACCCCTCCACTTT.